This paragraph reports one TCR beta chain. MiXCR, run by TCRdb on the 5' RACE reads, gives a single entry per CDR3 protein. The table includes 700,000 or so distinct CDR3 sequences, 8.5% to 9.5% detected once. These data are taken from a study of identical twins. Trimming cost V 5 bases and J 4 bases; bases outside gene matches: 12. This CDR3 comprises 16 residues. Germline V CDR1 and CDR2: LNHDA, SQIVND (reference sequence). The same sample was also used in a study of yellow fever vaccine responses in identical twins.

The source material was PBMCs. This receptor was obtained from a woman younger than 30 in good health. The chain links TRBV19 to TRBJ2-5, with 8 nucleotides matching TRBD2. CDR3 DNA: TGTGCCAGTAGTCCCCCCGCAGCGGGAGTAGTAGAGACCCAGTACTTC. Residues: CASSPPAAGVVETQYF. Full variable domain (remainder filled in from reference TRBV19 and TRBJ2-5): DGGITQSPKYLFRKEGQNVTLSCEQNLNHDAMYWYRQDPGQGLRLIYYSQIVNDFQKGDIAEGYSVSREKKESFPLTVTSAQKNPTAFYLCASSPPAAGVVETQYFGPGTRLLVL.